One and the same sample provided the 17 T cell receptor beta chains below, sequenced in a study of OX40 agonist ivuxolimab in advanced cancers. TCRdb's table, derived via immunoSEQ multiplex PCR, lists solely in-frame clones and lacks some. The data show some 77,000 clones, about 93% seen once. The material was CD4+ or CD8+ T cells sorted from blood, obtained in a trial of the OX40 agonist ivuxolimab. These TCRs come from an adult with an advanced solid tumor such as melanoma, head and neck, liver or kidney cancer.

The rearrangement uses TRBV28 and TRBJ2-7, with 11 bases that match TRBD1. V was clipped by 3 bases and J by 5 bases; unmatched bases: 9. CDR1 is MDHEN and CDR2 is SYDVKM in the germline V gene. The CDR3 consists of 16 residues. The CDR3 coding sequence is TGTGCCAGCAGTTTCAGGGGGACAGGGGGATTTCACGAGCAGTACTTC. This sequence encodes CASSFRGTGGFHEQYF.

The chain uses TRBV6-5 and TRBJ2-1; 7 positions agree with TRBD1. The CDR3 sequence is 14 residues long. CDR1 is MNHEY, CDR2 SVGAGI, per germline. V shed 6 bases and J 1 base; nucleotides not matched to a gene: 3. The CDR3 bases are TGTGCCAGCAGGCTGGACAGGTCCTACAATGAGCAGTTCTTC. Protein product: CASRLDRSYNEQFF.

The CDR3 region is CASSQAHIDYGYTF. The DNA for the CDR3 is TGCGCCAGCAGCCAAGCGCACATAGACTATGGCTACACCTTC. The rearrangement links TRBV4-1 to TRBJ1-2; D is uncertain. CDR3 length: 14 amino acids. Germline CDR1 and CDR2: MGHRA and YSYEKL. The ends were cut back, 1 base at V and 3 bases at J, with 9 bases in the middle.

The chain has TRBV25-1 and TRBJ2-1; D remains unclear. The CDR3 runs 14 residues. V was cut by 3 bases and J by 2 bases, with 8 bases left in between. Germline V gene sequence: CDR1 MGHDK, CDR2 SYGVNS. Written as DNA, the CDR3 is TGTGCCAGCAGTGATCGGGCCACCTACAATGAGCAGTTCTTC. As protein: CASSDRATYNEQFF.

The gene calls are TRBV4-3 and TRBJ2-1; the match to TRBD2 covers 7 bases. J was trimmed by 7 bases and V by 4 bases; bases with no gene match: 7. The CDR3 is made up of 14 amino acids. Germline V gene lookup returns CDR1 LGHNA and CDR2 YSLEER. CDR3 nucleotide sequence: TGCGCCAGCAGCCTTGTTGACGGGGGGAATGAGCAGTTCTTC. Its translation is CASSLVDGGNEQFF.

This chain connects TRBV11-3 to TRBJ2-1; D is perhaps TRBD1 or TRBD2 (5 bases each). Germline lookup yields CDR1 SGHNT and CDR2 YENEEA. V was clipped by 3 bases and J by 0 bases, with 12 bases between them. The CDR3 consists of 16 residues. The CDR3: CASSFYGASSYNEQFF. CDR3 bases: TGTGCCAGCAGCTTTTACGGGGCGAGCTCCTACAATGAGCAGTTCTTC.

This clone was found once. The chain carries TRBV27 and TRBJ1-1, with 9 bases fitting TRBD1. Germline CDR1 and CDR2: MNHEY and SMNVEV (reference sequence). V shed 6 bases and J 6 bases; nucleotides not matched to a gene: 11. The CDR3 loop spans 15 amino acids. The CDR3 spells CASRPLGQGNAEAFF. The CDR3 DNA is TGTGCCAGCAGGCCCCTGGGACAGGGTAACGCTGAAGCTTTCTTT.

The V and J genes are TRBV6-1 and TRBJ2-3, with D perhaps TRBD2 (6 bases). Trimming removed 8 bases from V and 2 bases from J, with 11 bases in between. The CDR3 has 13 residues. Germline assignment: CDR1 MNHNS and CDR2 SASEGT. The CDR3 spells CASEGLFTDTQYF. The CDR3 nucleotides read TGTGCCAGCGAGGGACTCTTCACAGATACGCAGTATTTT.

The CDR3 sequence: CASSAPGLAYNSPLHF. CDR3 in DNA: TGTGCCAGCAGCGCGCCGGGACTAGCTTATAATTCACCCCTCCACTTT. This chain links TRBV28 with TRBJ1-6; a weak D match, TRBD1 (5 bases). The CDR3 covers 16 residues. Trimming left V 6 bases short and J 4 bases short, with 16 bases between. From germline, CDR1 is MDHEN and CDR2 SYDVKM.

This chain joins TRBV28 and TRBJ2-2, with TRBD1 as a possible D gene (7 bases). V gave up 6 bases and J gave up 7 bases, with 18 bases separating them. Germline assignment: CDR1 MDHEN and CDR2 SYDVKM. The CDR3 extends over 15 amino acids. CDR3 in amino acids: CASRAPGGLGGELFF. The CDR3 coding sequence is TGTGCCAGCAGGGCCCCAGGGGGGTTGGGCGGGGAGCTGTTTTTT. The full variable domain, in which reference TRBV28 and TRBJ2-2 provide the parts outside the CDR3, is DVKVTQSSRYLVKRTGEKVFLECVQDMDHENMFWYRQDPGLGLRLIYFSYDVKMKEKGDIPEGYSVSREKKERFSLILESASTNQTSMYLCASRAPGGLGGELFFGEGSRLTVL.

The genes are TRBV7-9 and TRBJ2-7, with 10 bases fitting TRBD2. This CDR3 spans 15 amino acids. V shed 2 bases, J shed 4 bases, and the junction held 5 bases outside the gene matches. Germline CDR1 is SEHNR and CDR2 is FQNEAQ (reference sequence). The CDR3 sequence: CASSLLASGGYEQYF. DNA of the CDR3: TGTGCCAGCAGCTTATTGGCTAGCGGGGGTTACGAGCAGTACTTC.

This clone came up once. The gene calls are TRBV12-2 and TRBJ2-2; the D call TRBD1 from the table was never checked on the DNA. TRBV12-2 is a recognized pseudogene. This CDR3 is built from 19 residues. The CDR3 coding sequence is TGTGCAAGTCGCACGAGACCCCAGGGGACCTACCCTAACACCGGGGAGCTGTTTTTT. Translation gives CASRTRPQGTYPNTGELFF.

This chain links TRBV6-1 with TRBJ1-3; D gene uncertain. The V and J ends lost 7 bases and 0 bases respectively, with 10 bases between them. The CDR3 is 14 residues long. Looked up from germline, CDR1 is MNHNS and CDR2 is SASEGT. The CDR3 DNA reads TGTGCCAGCAAGATGCTCAGCTCTGGAAACACCATATATTTT. Translated: CASKMLSSGNTIYF.

The CDR3 DNA reads TGTGCCTCCTCTAAGCCATTCTCTTCCGGGGAGCTGTTTTTT. Encoded protein: CASSKPFSSGELFF. The V gene is TRBV19, the J gene TRBJ2-2; D gene ambiguous. The CDR3 length is 14 residues. Per germline, CDR1 LNHDA and CDR2 SQIVND (reference sequence). V lost 11 bases, J lost 6 bases, and 19 bases lay in between.

The chain is built from TRBV11-3 and TRBJ2-7; 8 positions match TRBD2. This CDR3 contains 14 residues. Trimming removed 3 bases from V and 2 bases from J; junction bases left unmatched: 3. Germline assignment: CDR1 SGHNT and CDR2 YENEEA. The CDR3 DNA is TGTGCCAGCAGCTTTACTAGCGGAACCTACGAGCAGTACTTC. This sequence encodes CASSFTSGTYEQYF.

The V and J genes are TRBV5-1 and TRBJ2-5, with a possible D match to TRBD2 (6 bases). Germline loops: CDR1 SGHRS, CDR2 YFSETQ. With 1 base removed from V and 5 bases from J, the gap between germline ends came to 12 bases. The CDR3 consists of 14 residues. The CDR3 is CASSLFGGLETQYF. DNA for the CDR3: TGCGCCAGCAGCTTGTTTGGGGGACTGGAGACCCAGTACTTC.

The rearrangement joins TRBV4-2 to TRBJ2-5; possible D gene TRBD2, 5 bases. CDR1 is LGHNA and CDR2 is YNFKEQ in the germline V gene. The CDR3 has 14 residues. V shed 5 bases and J shed 4 bases, with 14 bases lying between them. The CDR3 here is CASSEGPGGETQYF. The CDR3 coding sequence is TGTGCCAGCAGCGAAGGGCCTGGAGGAGAGACCCAGTACTTC.